This record looks at one TCR beta chain sequence and its context. This record belongs to a study of T cell repertoires in ileal Crohn's disease. Background on the study: Median disease duration was about eight years; 35% smoked at surgery.

Sequencing was performed with immunoSEQ multiplex PCR; in TCRdb, only in-frame clones are kept and a portion is missing. The profile shows about 16,000 clones, under 95% of them singletons. Documented time point: inflamed ileum from the surgical specimen. This CDR3 has 13 amino acids. Germline-derived CDR1 and CDR2 are MNHEY and SMNVEV (reference sequence). The V end was cut by 2 bases, the J end by 7 bases, with 11 bases between. V usage is TRBV27 and J usage is TRBJ1-1; D is possibly TRBD1 (6 bases). This receptor was obtained from an adult with Crohn's disease. The sample consisted of ileal tissue. The CDR3 DNA follows: TGTGCCAGCAGTTTAGGACAGTCCTTTGAAGCTTTCTTT. Residues: CASSLGQSFEAFF.